This T cell receptor (beta chain) originates from a study of CD8+ T cells in alopecia areata. About the research overall: Tofacitinib therapy took 6 to 18 months; 6 months off drug came after. Patients given treatment had severity scored by the percentage of scalp area affected.

The authors extracted RNA and reverse transcribed it into cDNA as the sequencing template. Profiled with immunoSEQ multiplex PCR; TCRdb holds only in-frame clones, not every one. The repertoire holds around 300,000 clones, with over 45% as singletons. In its sample, this clone was seen a few times. Its antigen is unknown. Findings and caveats of the study: An increase in clonality over normal scalp was evident in lesional scalp, especially alopecia totalis/universalis. Among the 100 top clones, expanded CD8+ clones, like scalp clonality, were significantly decreased by tofacitinib.

Treatment in this sample: oral pan-JAK inhibitor, 5-10 mg twice daily. V shed 4 bases and J shed 3 bases, with 10 bases lying between them. The CDR3 consists of 13 residues. Germline CDR1 is SQVTM and CDR2 is ANQGSEA. This receptor was identified in a human donor with alopecia areata. Source: CD4+ T cells sorted from blood, taken at roughly week 53, from a patient treated with tofacitinib. This rearrangement joins TRBV29-1 to TRBJ2-1; tentatively, D is TRBD1 (5 bases). The CDR3 sequence: CSVVEDIYNEQFF. The DNA of the CDR3 is TGCAGCGTTGTTGAGGACATCTACAATGAGCAGTTCTTC.